Listed below are T cell receptor beta chains from one sample, sequenced in a study of blood T cell repertoires in COVID-19. TCRdb's copy holds only in-frame clones and misses some; the assay was immunoSEQ multiplex PCR. The table includes 140,000 to 150,000 clones, over 75% detected once. The sequencing sample was made of peripheral blood. These receptors all come from a woman between 45 and 65 years old with acute or convalescent COVID-19. CDR3s include the opening cysteine and the closing phenylalanine or tryptophan. The D gene is left open where the match is weak. Expanded clones are given a class, and other clones once, few, many or no size at all.

j_call v_call clone_size d_call cdr3_nt cdr3_aa
TRBJ2-7 TRBV7-2 . . TGTGCCAGCAGCTTAGGGGGCAACTCCTACGAGCAGTACTTC CASSLGGNSYEQYF
TRBJ2-1 TRBV4-1 . . TGCGCCAGCAGAGATGGCGGGGGCCCTTACAATGAGCAGTTCTTC CASRDGGGPYNEQFF
TRBJ1-1 TRBV9 . . TGTGCCAGCAGCGTAGTCATCAGGGGTGAAGCTTTCTTT CASSVVIRGEAFF
TRBJ1-1 TRBV7-9 . . TGTGCCAGCAGCTTATCAACTTCGAACACTGAAGCTTTCTTT CASSLSTSNTEAFF
TRBJ1-2 TRBV6-2/TRBV6-3 . TRBD1 TGTGCCAGCAGCTCCGGACAGGGGGCCCGAAACTATGGCTACACCTTC CASSSGQGARNYGYTF
TRBJ2-7 TRBV4-3 . . TGCGCCAGCAGCCAAGACAGTGCTTACTCCTACGAGCAGTACTTC CASSQDSAYSYEQYF
TRBJ1-2 TRBV21-1 few . TGTGCCAGCAGCAAAGGACCGGGACAGGGTGTCTTAAGGGCCTATGGCTACACCTTC CASSKGPGQGVLRAYGYTF
TRBJ1-4 TRBV6-5 . . TGTGCCAGCAGTTCACTTATTAATGAAAAACTGTTTTTT CASSSLINEKLFF
TRBJ1-4 TRBV7-8 . . TGTGCCAGCAGCCTCGGACAGACAAATGAAAAACTGTTTTTT CASSLGQTNEKLFF
TRBJ1-2 TRBV12-5 . . TGTGCTAGTGGTTTCCCCAGGTTGGGGGCAGGTGGCTACACCTTC CASGFPRLGAGGYTF
TRBJ1-4 TRBV19 . TRBD1 TGTGCCGAAGGACAGGATCGGCTCCCGGGGGAAAAACTGTTTTTT CAEGQDRLPGEKLFF
TRBJ1-1 TRBV7-9 . TRBD1 TGTGCCAGCAGCTCCACACAGGGGATGTACACTGAAGCTTTCTTT CASSSTQGMYTEAFF
TRBJ2-5 TRBV3-1/TRBV3-2 . . TGTGCCAGCAGCCAAGGCACGCTCCACGGGGGAGTACAATTCCAAGAGACCCAGTACTTC CASSQGTLHGGVQFQETQYF
TRBJ1-5 TRBV6-1 . . TGTGCCAGCAGTGAAGCCGGTTCGGGTCAGCCCCAGCATTTT CASSEAGSGQPQHF
TRBJ1-2 TRBV5-6 once TRBD1 TGTGCCAGCGGGACAGGGGGCCGCGGCTACACCTTC CASGTGGRGYTF
TRBJ2-1 TRBV10-3 . TRBD1 TGTGCCATCAGTGAGTGGACAGGGGACAATGAGCAGTTCTTC CAISEWTGDNEQFF
TRBJ1-6 TRBV6-1 . . TGTGCCAGCAGTGAAGGGGTCTGGGGCGATCCTCTTAATTCACCCCTCCACTTT CASSEGVWGDPLNSPLHF
TRBJ1-1 TRBV7-6 . . TGTGCCAACCCACTTGTCGGGGGGTTGAGGGAAGCTTTCTTT CANPLVGGLREAFF
TRBJ1-2 TRBV11-2 . . TGTGCCAGCAGCTTAAGTAGACAGCTAGGCTATGGCTACACCTTC CASSLSRQLGYGYTF
TRBJ1-1 TRBV20-1 few TRBD1 TGCAGTGCTAGTTTTTCGGGACAGGGGTTTTTCATGAACACTGAAGCTTTCTTT CSASFSGQGFFMNTEAFF
TRBJ2-5 TRBV7-2 . TRBD1 TGTGCCAGCAGCCAAAACAGGGGTGGGGAGACCCAGTACTTC CASSQNRGGETQYF
TRBJ2-2 TRBV4-3 . . TGCGCCAGCAGCCCAGGACTATCGAACACCGGGGAGCTGTTTTTT CASSPGLSNTGELFF
TRBJ2-7 TRBV6-2/TRBV6-3 . TRBD2 TGTGCCAGCAGTTTCCTAGACGGGAGGAGCTCCTACGAGCAGTACTTC CASSFLDGRSSYEQYF
TRBJ2-7 TRBV6-5 . TRBD1 TGTGCCAGCAGTTACTATGGCGGACAGGGGAGCGAGCAGTACTTC CASSYYGGQGSEQYF
TRBJ1-5 TRBV29-1 . TRBD1 TGCAGCGCGTCGGGACAGGGAGATCAGCCCCAGCATTTT CSASGQGDQPQHF
TRBJ1-2 TRBV18 . . TGTGCCAGCTCACCAAATGAGGGCAGTGGCTATGGCTACACCTTC CASSPNEGSGYGYTF
TRBJ2-1 TRBV6-5 . TRBD1 TGTGCCAGCAGTTTCTCCAGGGGGTACAATGTACTAGAGCAGTTCTTC CASSFSRGYNVLEQFF
TRBJ1-4 TRBV6-6 . . TGTGCCAGCAGTCTCGCCCGTGGCGGGGAAAAACTGTTTTTT CASSLARGGEKLFF
TRBJ1-2 TRBV6-2/TRBV6-3 many TRBD1 TGTGCCAGCAGCTCCGACAGGGTTAACTATGGCTACACCTTC CASSSDRVNYGYTF
TRBJ2-7 TRBV6-5 once . TGTGCCAGCAGTTACCAGGAGGCGGGGGAGCAGTACTTC CASSYQEAGEQYF
TRBJ1-2 TRBV4-2 . . TGTGCCAGCAGCCAAGAAGGGAGGGATTACTATGGCTACACCTTC CASSQEGRDYYGYTF
TRBJ1-1 TRBV27 . TRBD1 TGTGCCAGCAGTTTAGACAGGGGAAACACTGAAGCTTTCTTT CASSLDRGNTEAFF
TRBJ2-7 TRBV2 few . TGTGCCAGCAGTGAATGGCCGGGCGGGGACGAGCAGTACTTC CASSEWPGGDEQYF
TRBJ1-5 TRBV6-1 . . TGTGCCAGCAGTGAAGACCTGACAGGCAATCAGCCCCAGCATTTT CASSEDLTGNQPQHF
TRBJ2-7 TRBV7-3 . TRBD1 TGTGCCAGCAGCTGGGACAGGGGGCCCTACGAGCAGTACTTC CASSWDRGPYEQYF
TRBJ1-2 TRBV30 . TRBD1 TGTGCCTGGAGTTTTGCAGGGGGCAATGGCTACACCTTC CAWSFAGGNGYTF
TRBJ1-1 TRBV18 . TRBD1 TGTGCCAGCTCACTCCGCAGATTAGGACAGGGGGCGAGCACTGAAGCTTTCTTT CASSLRRLGQGASTEAFF
TRBJ2-7 TRBV5-8 . TRBD1 TGTGCCAGCAGCCCAGGACAGGGTCCCATCTACGAGCAGTACTTC CASSPGQGPIYEQYF
TRBJ2-5 TRBV4-2 few TRBD2 TGTGCCAGCAGCCTCGGGGGGGGGCAGCAAGAGACCCAGTACTTC CASSLGGGQQETQYF
TRBJ1-2 TRBV6-5 once TRBD1 TGTGCCAGCACCGAACAGGGGGGCAACTATGGCTACACCTTC CASTEQGGNYGYTF
TRBJ2-3 TRBV7-9 few TRBD2 TGTGCCAGCAGCTTATGGTTTAGCGGGGGACCAACAGATACGCAGTATTTT CASSLWFSGGPTDTQYF
TRBJ2-5 TRBV19 once . TGTGCCAGTAGTATCTTGGGGAGGGAGACCCAGTACTTC CASSILGRETQYF
TRBJ1-2 TRBV5-1 . TRBD1 TGCGCCAGCAGCTTATCCGGGACAGAGACGGCTGGCTATGGCTACACCTTC CASSLSGTETAGYGYTF